This is a list of T cell receptor beta chains from one sample in a study of cytomegalovirus exposure and HLA in healthy donors. Using immunoSEQ multiplex PCR, the repertoire was profiled, and TCRdb retains in-frame clones only, with some absent. The sample includes fewer than 250,000 clones, about four fifths seen only once; the top ten take more than 1.5%. Sequenced sample: PBMCs. These TCRs come from a man younger than 35 in good health and CMV-seronegative. Both conserved end residues are part of each CDR3. D genes are given only for firm matches. Clone sizes are given selectively: once, few, many, or a class where the clone is expanded.

v_gene: TRBV7-9; abundance: -; j_gene: TRBJ2-5; d_gene: TRBD1; CDR3nt: TGTGCCAGCAGCTCCCGAGGGACAGGCCAAGAGACCCAGTACTTC; CDR3aa: CASSSRGTGQETQYF
v_gene: TRBV6-5; abundance: few; j_gene: TRBJ2-5; d_gene: TRBD1; CDR3nt: TGTGCCAGCAGTTCGGACAGGGGGCAGGAGGAGACCCAGTACTTC; CDR3aa: CASSSDRGQEETQYF
v_gene: TRBV4-3; abundance: -; j_gene: TRBJ1-6; d_gene: -; CDR3nt: TGCGCCAGCAGCCAAGACCGGACAATCGATTCACCCCTCCACTTT; CDR3aa: CASSQDRTIDSPLHF
v_gene: TRBV30; abundance: -; j_gene: TRBJ1-1; d_gene: TRBD1; CDR3nt: TGTGCCTGGGGGGGCGGACAGGGGCCGGAAGCTTTCTTT; CDR3aa: CAWGGGQGPEAFF
v_gene: TRBV29-1; abundance: -; j_gene: TRBJ2-5; d_gene: TRBD2; CDR3nt: TGCAGCGTAGAACTAGCGGGAGGGTTCGGGGGAGAGACCCAGTACTTC; CDR3aa: CSVELAGGFGGETQYF
v_gene: TRBV19; abundance: -; j_gene: TRBJ1-1; d_gene: -; CDR3nt: TGTGCCAGTAGTTCCCCGGTCACGATTAACACTGAAGCTTTCTTT; CDR3aa: CASSSPVTINTEAFF
v_gene: TRBV5-1; abundance: -; j_gene: TRBJ2-7; d_gene: -; CDR3nt: TGCGCCAGCAGCTTGTCAGGCAGTCCCTACGAGCAGTACTTC; CDR3aa: CASSLSGSPYEQYF
v_gene: TRBV6-6; abundance: -; j_gene: TRBJ1-1; d_gene: -; CDR3nt: TGTGCTGGTGGACAGCAGAACACTGAAGCTTTCTTT; CDR3aa: CAGGQQNTEAFF
v_gene: TRBV2; abundance: -; j_gene: TRBJ2-2; d_gene: -; CDR3nt: TGTGCCAGCAAAGGGGACTACACCGGGGAGCTGTTTTTT; CDR3aa: CASKGDYTGELFF
v_gene: TRBV7-2; abundance: -; j_gene: TRBJ2-7; d_gene: TRBD1; CDR3nt: TGTGCCAGCAGCTCGACAGGGGGCCTCGAGCAGTACTTC; CDR3aa: CASSSTGGLEQYF
v_gene: TRBV11-2; abundance: -; j_gene: TRBJ2-5; d_gene: TRBD2; CDR3nt: TGTGCCAGCAGCTTAGTTCGCGGGGGGGCCTTCGAGACCCAGTACTTC; CDR3aa: CASSLVRGGAFETQYF
v_gene: TRBV19; abundance: -; j_gene: TRBJ1-5; d_gene: -; CDR3nt: TGTGCCAGTAGTATGGGTACAGGGAGCAATCAGCCCCAGCATTTT; CDR3aa: CASSMGTGSNQPQHF
v_gene: TRBV10-3; abundance: -; j_gene: TRBJ2-4; d_gene: TRBD2; CDR3nt: TGTGCCATCAGTGAGGGCGGGAGTCGGTCCAAAAACATTCAGTACTTC; CDR3aa: CAISEGGSRSKNIQYF
v_gene: TRBV5-1; abundance: -; j_gene: TRBJ2-7; d_gene: -; CDR3nt: TGCGCCAGCAGCTTGGACCGAGCCTACGAGCAGTACTTC; CDR3aa: CASSLDRAYEQYF
v_gene: TRBV11-2; abundance: once; j_gene: TRBJ2-1; d_gene: TRBD2; CDR3nt: TGTGCCAGCAGCGCTAGCGGGAGAAGAAATGAGCAGTTCTTC; CDR3aa: CASSASGRRNEQFF
v_gene: TRBV2; abundance: -; j_gene: TRBJ1-2; d_gene: -; CDR3nt: TGTGCCAGCAGTGAATTCCGGGACACTTATGGCTACACCTTC; CDR3aa: CASSEFRDTYGYTF
v_gene: TRBV7-8; abundance: -; j_gene: TRBJ2-1; d_gene: TRBD1; CDR3nt: TGTGCCAGCAGCGTCTACCGGGACAGGGGGAGAGGTGAGCAGTTCTTC; CDR3aa: CASSVYRDRGRGEQFF
v_gene: TRBV5-1; abundance: once; j_gene: TRBJ2-1; d_gene: TRBD2; CDR3nt: TGCGCCAGCAGCCTGTGGGGGGGGGAAACGAATGAGCAGTTCTTC; CDR3aa: CASSLWGGETNEQFF
v_gene: TRBV28; abundance: -; j_gene: TRBJ2-7; d_gene: -; CDR3nt: TGTGCCAGCAGTTTATATTACGAGCAGTACTTC; CDR3aa: CASSLYYEQYF
v_gene: TRBV2; abundance: -; j_gene: TRBJ2-1; d_gene: TRBD2; CDR3nt: TGTGCCAGCAGTGTAGCGGGAGGTATCCATGAGCAGTTCTTC; CDR3aa: CASSVAGGIHEQFF
v_gene: TRBV6-5; abundance: -; j_gene: TRBJ1-4; d_gene: -; CDR3nt: TGTGCCAGCAGTTCAACAGGGTATGGCGAAAAACTGTTTTTT; CDR3aa: CASSSTGYGEKLFF
v_gene: TRBV5-4; abundance: -; j_gene: TRBJ1-4; d_gene: -; CDR3nt: TGTGCCAGCAGCTTGGCCGGTAGCGCTGGGGAAAAACTGTTTTTT; CDR3aa: CASSLAGSAGEKLFF
v_gene: TRBV7-2; abundance: -; j_gene: TRBJ1-1; d_gene: -; CDR3nt: TGTGCCAGCAGCCCCCCGCCAGGGAACACTGAAGCTTTCTTT; CDR3aa: CASSPPPGNTEAFF
v_gene: TRBV7-8; abundance: -; j_gene: TRBJ2-1; d_gene: TRBD2; CDR3nt: TGTGCCAGCAGCTTAGACGGAGCGGGAGGAGGGGATGAGCAGTTCTTC; CDR3aa: CASSLDGAGGGDEQFF
v_gene: TRBV10-3; abundance: -; j_gene: TRBJ1-2; d_gene: -; CDR3nt: TGTGCCATCGCCAGACAGAACTATGGCTACACCTTC; CDR3aa: CAIARQNYGYTF
v_gene: TRBV10-1; abundance: -; j_gene: TRBJ2-2; d_gene: TRBD2; CDR3nt: TGCGCCAGCAGTGCGGGACTATCAGGCACCGGGGAGCTGTTTTTT; CDR3aa: CASSAGLSGTGELFF
v_gene: TRBV10-3; abundance: -; j_gene: TRBJ2-1; d_gene: TRBD1; CDR3nt: TGTGCCATCAGGGACGGACAGGGAAGCAATGAGCAGTTCTTC; CDR3aa: CAIRDGQGSNEQFF
v_gene: TRBV27; abundance: -; j_gene: TRBJ1-1; d_gene: TRBD1; CDR3nt: TGTGCCAGCAGTTTCAGGGGGGCGACTGAAGCTTTCTTT; CDR3aa: CASSFRGATEAFF
v_gene: TRBV4-3; abundance: -; j_gene: TRBJ2-2; d_gene: TRBD2; CDR3nt: TGCGCCAGCAGCCAAGAAGGCGGGGGAACCGGGGAGCTGTTTTTT; CDR3aa: CASSQEGGGTGELFF
v_gene: TRBV29-1; abundance: -; j_gene: TRBJ1-4; d_gene: TRBD1; CDR3nt: TGCAGCGGACGGGGACAGGCAGACGGAAAACTGTTTTTT; CDR3aa: CSGRGQADGKLFF
v_gene: TRBV4-1; abundance: -; j_gene: TRBJ1-2; d_gene: TRBD1; CDR3nt: TGCGCCAGCAGCCAAGATTTTACCGACAGGGCCGGGGGTGGCTACACCTTC; CDR3aa: CASSQDFTDRAGGGYTF
v_gene: TRBV15; abundance: few; j_gene: TRBJ2-7; d_gene: -; CDR3nt: TGTGCCACCAGCAATTGGGGCCAGTACGAGCAGTACTTC; CDR3aa: CATSNWGQYEQYF
v_gene: TRBV6-1; abundance: -; j_gene: TRBJ2-5; d_gene: TRBD2; CDR3nt: TGTGCCAGCAGTCCCGAGACTAGCGGTTCAGAGACCCAGTACTTC; CDR3aa: CASSPETSGSETQYF
v_gene: TRBV27; abundance: -; j_gene: TRBJ2-7; d_gene: TRBD1; CDR3nt: TGTGCCAGCAGTTTAATCCTAGGGACAGGGAACTACGAGCAGTACTTC; CDR3aa: CASSLILGTGNYEQYF
v_gene: TRBV11-3; abundance: -; j_gene: TRBJ2-5; d_gene: TRBD2; CDR3nt: TGTGCCAGCAGCTTAGGGCGGGGGGCCGCCAGCGAGACCCAGTACTTC; CDR3aa: CASSLGRGAASETQYF
v_gene: TRBV15; abundance: -; j_gene: TRBJ1-1; d_gene: TRBD1; CDR3nt: TGTGCCACCAGCTCCACCGGGACAGAAAGGGGAAAGAACACTGAAGCTTTCTTT; CDR3aa: CATSSTGTERGKNTEAFF